These 4 T cell receptor beta chains share one sample of origin, sequenced in a study of blood T cell repertoires in COVID-19. The repertoire was sequenced with immunoSEQ multiplex PCR; TCRdb's copy has only in-frame clones and lacks some. Among around 290,000 clones listed, roughly 90% were seen once. Sequencing was carried out using PBMCs or T cells enriched from blood (not recorded which). These receptors originate from a woman aged 30 to 39 who had recovered from COVID-19.

The rearrangement links TRBV7-2 to TRBJ2-7, with 8 bases lining up with TRBD1. The CDR3 contains 17 residues. Germline V gives CDR1 SGHTA, CDR2 FQGNSA. The V and J ends lost 4 bases and 5 bases, in that order; junction bases with no gene match: 16. CDR3 protein: CASSSLPIGTGTNEQYF. The CDR3 DNA reads TGTGCCAGCAGCTCCCTGCCTATAGGGACAGGCACCAACGAGCAGTACTTC.

The gene calls are TRBV11-3 and TRBJ2-5; 9 positions match TRBD1. Unmatched junction bases numbered 9, after V lost 3 bases and J lost 4 bases. Germline V gene lookup returns CDR1 SGHNT and CDR2 YENEEA. The CDR3 is made up of 16 amino acids. Here the CDR3 reads CASSLGQGMIRETQYF. CDR3 sequence (DNA): TGTGCCAGCAGCTTGGGACAGGGCATGATTCGAGAGACCCAGTACTTC. Together with reference TRBV11-3 and TRBJ2-5, the CDR3 gives the full variable domain: EAGVVQSPRYKIIEKKQPVAFWCNPISGHNTLYWYLQNLGQGPELLIRYENEEAVDDSQLPKDRFSAERLKGVDSTLKIQPAELGDSAVYLCASSLGQGMIRETQYFGPGTRLLVL.

Details on this clone: Other DNA sequences in this sample translate to the same CDR3. This chain joins TRBV5-1 and TRBJ2-5, with 7 bases identical to TRBD2. V gave up 0 bases and J gave up 5 bases; unmatched junction bases: 4. Germline-derived CDR1 and CDR2 are SGHRS and YFSETQ. This CDR3 has 14 amino acids. CDR3 sequence reads: CASSLGGGAETQYF. The CDR3 DNA reads TGCGCCAGCAGCTTGGGCGGGGGAGCGGAGACCCAGTACTTC.

The chain is built from TRBV12-3 or TRBV12-4 and TRBJ2-7; tentatively, D is TRBD2 (5 bases). The CDR3 sequence is 12 residues long. V lost 3 bases and J lost 4, with 7 bases in between. The CDR3 DNA is TGTGCCAGCAGTTTTCCGGGATACGAGCAGTACTTC. Residues: CASSFPGYEQYF.